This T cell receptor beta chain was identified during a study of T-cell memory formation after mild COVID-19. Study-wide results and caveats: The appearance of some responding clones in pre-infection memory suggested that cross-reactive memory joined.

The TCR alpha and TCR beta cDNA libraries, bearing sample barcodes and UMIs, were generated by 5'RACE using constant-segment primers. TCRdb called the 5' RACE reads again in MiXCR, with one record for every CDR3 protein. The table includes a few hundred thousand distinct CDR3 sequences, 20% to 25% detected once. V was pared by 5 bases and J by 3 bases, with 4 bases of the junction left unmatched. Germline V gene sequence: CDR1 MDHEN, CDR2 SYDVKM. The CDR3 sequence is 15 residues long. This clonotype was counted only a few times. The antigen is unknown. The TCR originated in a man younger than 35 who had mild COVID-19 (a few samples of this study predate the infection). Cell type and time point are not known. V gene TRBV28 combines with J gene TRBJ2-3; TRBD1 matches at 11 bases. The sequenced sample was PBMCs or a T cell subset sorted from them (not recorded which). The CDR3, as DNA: TGTGCCAGCAGTATCGGGACAGGGGGAACAGATACGCAGTATTTT. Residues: CASSIGTGGTDTQYF.